This entry features one T cell receptor (beta chain) sequence. The source of the sample is a study of blood T cell repertoires in COVID-19. Overall study context: Sources were T cells, B-cell-depleted T cells, or PBMCs; the material itself was cDNA or gDNA.

A COVID-19 case had been met by exposed participants during the 2 weeks before study entry. CDR1 SEHNR and CDR2 FQNEAQ come from the germline V gene (reference sequence). With V trimmed by 10 bases and J by 3 bases, 12 bases remained unmatched. The CDR3 totals 15 residues. The data were produced by immunoSEQ multiplex PCR, yet TCRdb's version contains in-frame clones alone and is incomplete. The repertoire holds 220,000 or so clones, nearly 90% seen once, with over 12% in the top ten. This chain joins TRBV7-9 and TRBJ1-3; 7 bases are a match to TRBD1. Sequencing was done on a sample of PBMCs or T cells enriched from blood (not recorded which). This receptor was taken from a man in his thirties or forties who had been exposed to COVID-19. CDR3 sequence reads: CATLRGDAGGNTIYF. The CDR3 bases are TGTGCCACCCTCAGGGGGGACGCGGGTGGAAACACCATATATTTT.